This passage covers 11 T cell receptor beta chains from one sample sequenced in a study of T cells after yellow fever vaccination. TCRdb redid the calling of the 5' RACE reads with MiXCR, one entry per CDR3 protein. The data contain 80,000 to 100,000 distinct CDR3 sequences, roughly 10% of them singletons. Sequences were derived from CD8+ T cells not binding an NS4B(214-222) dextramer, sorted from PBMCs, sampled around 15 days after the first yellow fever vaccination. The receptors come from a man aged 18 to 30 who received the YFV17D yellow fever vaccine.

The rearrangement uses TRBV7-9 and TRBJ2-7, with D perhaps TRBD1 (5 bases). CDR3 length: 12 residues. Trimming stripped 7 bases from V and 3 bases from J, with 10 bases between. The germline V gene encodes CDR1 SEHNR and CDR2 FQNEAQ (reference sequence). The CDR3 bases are TGTGCCAGCACGAACCAGGGCTACGAGCAGTACTTC. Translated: CASTNQGYEQYF.

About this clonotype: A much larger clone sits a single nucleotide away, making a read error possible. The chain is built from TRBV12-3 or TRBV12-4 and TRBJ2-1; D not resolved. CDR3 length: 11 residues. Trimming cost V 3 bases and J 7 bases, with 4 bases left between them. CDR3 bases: TGTGCCAGCAGTTTTGCGAATGAGCAGTTCTTC. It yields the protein CASSFANEQFF.

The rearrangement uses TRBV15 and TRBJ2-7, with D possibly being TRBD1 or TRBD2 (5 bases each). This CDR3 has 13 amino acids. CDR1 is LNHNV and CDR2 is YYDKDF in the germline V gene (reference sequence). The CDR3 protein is CATSRSRDLKGSV. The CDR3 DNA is TGTGCCACCAGCAGGTCCCGGGACCTAAAAGGGTCAGTC.

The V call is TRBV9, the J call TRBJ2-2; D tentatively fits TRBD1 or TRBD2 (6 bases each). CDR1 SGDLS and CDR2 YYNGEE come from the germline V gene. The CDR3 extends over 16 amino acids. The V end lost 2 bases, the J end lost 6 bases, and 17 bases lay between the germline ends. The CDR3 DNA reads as TGTGCCAGCAGCGTCGGGAGACAGGTTCGGTCCGGGGAGCTGTTTTTT. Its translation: CASSVGRQVRSGELFF.

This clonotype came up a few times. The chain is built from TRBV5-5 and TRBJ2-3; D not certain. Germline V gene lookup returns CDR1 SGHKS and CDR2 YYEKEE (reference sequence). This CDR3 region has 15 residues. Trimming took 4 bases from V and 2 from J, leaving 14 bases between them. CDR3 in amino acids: CASSILHSTTDTQYF. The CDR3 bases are TGTGCCAGCAGCATTCTACACTCCACCACAGATACGCAGTATTTT.

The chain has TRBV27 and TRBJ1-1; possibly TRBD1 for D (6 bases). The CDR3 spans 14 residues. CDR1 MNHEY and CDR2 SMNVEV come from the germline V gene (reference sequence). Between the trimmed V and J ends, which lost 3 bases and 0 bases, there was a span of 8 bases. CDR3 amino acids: CASSFGQMNTEAFF. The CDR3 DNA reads TGTGCCAGCAGTTTCGGACAGATGAACACTGAAGCTTTCTTT.

Written as DNA, the CDR3 is TGCGCCAGCAGCCAAGAGGGCCGGACAGATCAAGAGACCCAGTACTTC. This codes for CASSQEGRTDQETQYF. The genes are TRBV4-3 and TRBJ2-5, with a possible D match to TRBD1 (6 bases). V was shortened by 0 bases and J by 2 bases, with 13 bases between the two germline ends. Germline CDR1 and CDR2: LGHNA and YSLEER. The CDR3 consists of 16 residues.

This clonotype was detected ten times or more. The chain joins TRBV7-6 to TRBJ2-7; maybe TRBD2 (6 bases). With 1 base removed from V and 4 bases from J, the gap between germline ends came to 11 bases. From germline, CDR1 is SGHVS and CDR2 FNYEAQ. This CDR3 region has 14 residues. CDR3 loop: CASSLGGVAYEQYV. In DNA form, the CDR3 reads TGTGCCAGCAGCTTAGGGGGGGTAGCATACGAGCAGTACGTC.

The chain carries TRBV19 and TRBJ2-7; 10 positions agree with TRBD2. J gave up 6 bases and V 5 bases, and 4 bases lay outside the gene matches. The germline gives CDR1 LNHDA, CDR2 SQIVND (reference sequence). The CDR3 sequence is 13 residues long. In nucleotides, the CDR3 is TGTGCCAGTAGTGGTAGCGGGGGGACCGAGCAGTACGTC. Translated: CASSGSGGTEQYV.

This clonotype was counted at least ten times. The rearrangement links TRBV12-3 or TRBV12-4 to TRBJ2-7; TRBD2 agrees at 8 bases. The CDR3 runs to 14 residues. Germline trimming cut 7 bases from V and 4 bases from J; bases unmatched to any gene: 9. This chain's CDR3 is CASNQGPGGYEQYF. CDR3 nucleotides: TGTGCCAGCAACCAAGGGCCGGGAGGGTACGAGCAGTACTTC.

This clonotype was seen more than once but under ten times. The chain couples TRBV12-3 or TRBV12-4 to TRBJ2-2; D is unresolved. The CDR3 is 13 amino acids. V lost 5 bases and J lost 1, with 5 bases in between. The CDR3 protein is CASSPGNTGELFF. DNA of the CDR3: TGTGCCAGCAGTCCAGGGAACACCGGGGAGCTGTTTTTT.